This T cell receptor beta chain was observed in a study of beta chain features in type 1 diabetes. The study reverse transcribed the entire isolated RNA, so it sequenced expressed TCRB transcripts. Repertoires were generated with immunoSEQ multiplex PCR, while TCRdb's copy carries only in-frame clones and drops some. The sample lists about 300,000 clones; around 7.8% were seen once. Overall study findings and caveats: For cells with high TCR expression, cDNA sequencing could yield over-representation. Whether HLA type affects TCRB rearrangement stayed undetermined in the present work.

The sample holds a few counts of this clone. Its specificity is unknown. Germline CDR1 reads MGHDK; CDR2 reads SYGVNS. The V gene end was trimmed by 2 bases and the J gene end by 14 bases; junction bases not matched to a gene: 10. The CDR3 is 15 amino acids. One heparinised draw of blood, averaging about 120 mL, came from each donor. The receptor comes from a woman under 30 in good health. Sequenced input: central memory CD4+ T cells from blood. V and J are TRBV25-1 and TRBJ2-1; 12 positions agree with TRBD2. CDR3 protein: CASSETLPTSGRKFF. CDR3 in DNA: TGTGCCAGCAGTGAAACCCTCCCAACTAGCGGGAGGAAGTTCTTC.